This T cell receptor beta chain was profiled in a study of cytomegalovirus exposure and HLA in healthy donors. Between the trimmed V and J ends, which lost 6 bases and 7 bases, there was a span of 18 bases. Germline V gene lookup returns CDR1 LNHDA and CDR2 SQIVND (reference sequence). This CDR3 has 14 residues. Researchers ran the PCR with 60 Vbeta and 13 Jbeta primers. Produced via immunoSEQ multiplex PCR; TCRdb's table is partial and in-frame only. The sample contains 220,000 or so clones, more than 60% of which appear only once. The genes are TRBV19 and TRBJ1-1; D is unresolved. The material sequenced was PBMCs. This TCR came from a woman aged 25 to 39 in good health and CMV-seronegative. CDR3 amino acids: CASRNPKRVSEAFF. CDR3 sequence (DNA): TGTGCCAGTAGGAATCCAAAGAGAGTGAGTGAAGCTTTCTTT.